This entry concerns a single TCR beta chain. Its antigen is not known. All patients experienced relapse after autologous stem cell transplantation, and brentuximab vedotin exposure was variable. It was by magnetic negative selection that CD8+ T cells were isolated from thawed PBMCs. CDR1 is SGDLS, CDR2 YYNGEE, per germline. V was cut by 0 bases and J by 0 bases, with 3 bases left in between. CDR3 length equals 13 residues. The repertoire was sequenced with immunoSEQ multiplex PCR; TCRdb's copy has only in-frame clones and lacks some. The sample carries about 13,000 clones, 70% to 85% recorded once. The data were taken from a study of PD-1 blockade in classical Hodgkin lymphoma. Notes on the study in general: Relative to healthy donors, newly diagnosed patients reportedly had lower baseline TCR diversity, which was reported as lower still in relapsed/refractory patients.

The sample was CD8+ T cells from blood, taken at baseline. This sequence originates from a human donor with classical Hodgkin lymphoma. The rearrangement joins TRBV9 to TRBJ1-2; D gene uncertain. DNA of the CDR3: TGTGCCAGCAGCGTAGCTGCTAACTATGGCTACACCTTC. It yields the protein CASSVAANYGYTF.